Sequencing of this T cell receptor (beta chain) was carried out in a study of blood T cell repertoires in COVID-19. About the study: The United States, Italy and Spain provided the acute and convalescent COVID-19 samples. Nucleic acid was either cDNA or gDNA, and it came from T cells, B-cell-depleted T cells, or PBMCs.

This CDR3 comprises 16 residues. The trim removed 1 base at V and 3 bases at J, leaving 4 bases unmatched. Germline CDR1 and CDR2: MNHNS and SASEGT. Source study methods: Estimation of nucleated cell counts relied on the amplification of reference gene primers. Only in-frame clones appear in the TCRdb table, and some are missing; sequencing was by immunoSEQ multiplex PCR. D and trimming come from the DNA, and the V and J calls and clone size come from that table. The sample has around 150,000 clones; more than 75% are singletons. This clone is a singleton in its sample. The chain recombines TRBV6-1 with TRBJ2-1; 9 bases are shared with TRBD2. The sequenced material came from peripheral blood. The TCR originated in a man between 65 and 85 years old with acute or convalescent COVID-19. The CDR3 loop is CASSEETSGYYNEQFF. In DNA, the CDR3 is TGTGCCAGCAGTGAAGAGACTAGCGGCTACTACAATGAGCAGTTCTTC.